This entry lists 30 T cell receptor beta chains sequenced from one sample in a study of blood T cell repertoires in COVID-19. TCRdb's copy holds only in-frame clones and misses some; the assay was immunoSEQ multiplex PCR. This sample has about 220,000 clones, with approximately 80% found just once. Sequencing was done on a sample of peripheral blood. These receptors were collected from a man aged 50-60 years with active or convalescent COVID-19.

The chain has TRBV5-1 and TRBJ2-1; 15 nucleotides align to TRBD2. Germline CDR1 is SGHRS and CDR2 is YFSETQ. The CDR3 is 19 residues long. V trimming: 3 bases; J trimming: 6 bases; junction bases outside the gene matches: 13. The CDR3 region is CASSSGLAGGPSIPNEQFF. CDR3 in DNA: TGCGCCAGCAGCTCCGGACTAGCGGGGGGGCCTAGTATTCCCAATGAGCAGTTCTTC.

V is TRBV4-3 and J is TRBJ1-6; TRBD1 matches at 11 bases. The germline V gene encodes CDR1 LGHNA and CDR2 YSLEER. The CDR3 extends over 15 amino acids. The trim removed 1 base at V and 9 bases at J, leaving 2 bases unmatched. The CDR3 nucleotides read TGCGCCAGCAGCCAAGGGACAGGGGGCTCTTCACCCCTCCACTTT. This encodes CASSQGTGGSSPLHF.

This chain links TRBV5-1 with TRBJ2-1, with a possible D match to TRBD2 (5 bases). CDR3 size: 15 residues. V lost 3 bases and J lost 8, with 18 bases in between. Looked up from germline, CDR1 is SGHRS and CDR2 is YFSETQ. The CDR3: CASSWLTRGLDEQFF. CDR3 sequence (DNA): TGCGCCAGCAGCTGGCTGACGAGAGGGCTGGATGAGCAGTTCTTC.

The sample holds a few counts of this clone. The genes are TRBV18 and TRBJ1-1; D unresolved. Germline V CDR1 and CDR2: KGHSH, LQKENI. The V and J ends lost 2 bases and 11 bases respectively, with 15 bases between them. The CDR3 is 13 amino acids. The CDR3 loop reads CASSPSLLESAFF. CDR3 DNA: TGTGCCAGCTCACCATCGTTGCTTGAGAGTGCTTTCTTT.

DNA for the CDR3: TGTGCCAGCAGCTTAGGATGGCCTAAGGGGTATAATTCACCCCTCCACTTT. Amino acids: CASSLGWPKGYNSPLHF. The V call is TRBV7-9, the J call TRBJ1-6; weak D call: TRBD1 (5 bases). The germline V and J ends were trimmed by 1 base and 4 bases, with 14 bases remaining between them. The V gene's germline CDR1 is SEHNR and CDR2 FQNEAQ (reference sequence). This CDR3 spans 17 amino acids.

With respect to this clone: The junction shows a germline mismatch at one end, possibly a read error. The rearrangement uses TRBV25-1 and TRBJ2-6; possibly TRBD1 for D (6 bases). The CDR3 runs 12 residues. Looked up from germline, CDR1 is MGHDK and CDR2 is SYGVNS. The CDR3, as DNA: TGCGTAACAGGGTGGGGGGCCAACGTCCTGACTTTC. Translation: CVTGWGANVLTF.

V and J are TRBV4-1 and TRBJ2-7; D uncertain. Per the germline V gene, CDR1 is MGHRA and CDR2 is YSYEKL. V gave up 0 bases and J gave up 0 bases, with 9 bases separating them. The CDR3 length is 15 residues. CDR3 sequence (DNA): TGCGCCAGCAGCCAAGATCAGGTAACCTCCTACGAGCAGTACTTC. Translating it yields CASSQDQVTSYEQYF.

The rearrangement links TRBV27 to TRBJ1-4; 7 nucleotides match TRBD1. The CDR3 is made up of 15 amino acids. Trimming removed 4 bases from V and 8 bases from J; junction bases left unmatched: 10. Germline loops: CDR1 MNHEY, CDR2 SMNVEV (reference sequence). This CDR3 reads CASSSRQGPGEKLFF. The CDR3 coding sequence is TGTGCCAGCAGTTCACGACAGGGCCCGGGGGAAAAACTGTTTTTT.

The J gene is TRBJ2-1, the V gene TRBV2, with no clear D. This CDR3 comprises 12 residues. The V end lost 4 bases, the J end lost 5 bases, and 6 bases lay between the germline ends. Germline values: CDR1 SNHLY, CDR2 FYNNEI. The CDR3 here is CASSVENNEQFF. CDR3 bases: TGTGCCAGCAGTGTCGAGAACAATGAGCAGTTCTTC.

The chain carries TRBV2 and TRBJ2-2; 9 nucleotides match TRBD2. V was clipped by 10 bases and J by 1 base; unmatched bases: 7. CDR3 length: 15 amino acids. In germline, CDR1 is SNHLY, CDR2 FYNNEI. This CDR3 is CATHSGSLNTGELFF. CDR3 bases: TGTGCCACCCATAGCGGGAGCCTGAACACCGGGGAGCTGTTTTTT. Combining the CDR3 with reference TRBV2 and TRBJ2-2 gives the whole variable domain EPEVTQTPSHQVTQMGQEVILRCVPISNHLYFYWYRQILGQKVEFLVSFYNNEISEKSEIFDDQFSVERPDGSNFTLKIRSTKLEDSAMYFCATHSGSLNTGELFFGEGSRLTVL.

The chain carries TRBV7-2 and TRBJ1-2, with D possibly TRBD1 on 5 matching bases. CDR3 length: 13 residues. Trimming removed 3 bases from V and 7 bases from J, with 12 bases in between. CDR1 is SGHTA and CDR2 is FQGNSA in the germline V gene. The CDR3 coding sequence is TGTGCCAGCAGCTTCCGGGGGGATGGTGGCTACACCTTC. Translated: CASSFRGDGGYTF. The full variable domain, rest sourced from reference TRBV7-2 and TRBJ1-2, is GAGVSQSPSNKVTEKGKDVELRCDPISGHTALYWYRQSLGQGLEFLIYFQGNSAPDKSGLPSDRFSAERTGGSVSTLTIQRTQQEDSAVYLCASSFRGDGGYTFGSGTRLTVV.

This clone was detected only once. The chain carries TRBV4-1 and TRBJ2-7; weak D call: TRBD2 (7 bases). Germline V gene sequence: CDR1 MGHRA, CDR2 YSYEKL. V lost 4 bases and J 0 bases, leaving 25 bases between the germline ends. The CDR3 runs 19 residues. CDR3: CASSRKGGALGQSSYEQYF. CDR3 sequence (DNA): TGCGCCAGCAGCCGGAAAGGGGGGGCTCTGGGACAAAGCTCCTACGAGCAGTACTTC.

This clone was seen once. The V call is TRBV14, the J call TRBJ2-3; 14 bases match TRBD2. Germline CDR1 is SGHDN and CDR2 is FVKESK. CDR3 length equals 19 residues. J was trimmed by 0 bases and V by 0 bases; bases with no gene match: 5. DNA for the CDR3: TGTGCCAGCAGCCAAGATTGGACTAGCGGGGGGACGAGCACAGATACGCAGTATTTT. It specifies CASSQDWTSGGTSTDTQYF.

The V and J genes are TRBV28 and TRBJ2-7, with a possible D match to TRBD2 (6 bases). The V and J ends lost 6 bases and 2 bases respectively, with 11 bases between them. Germline V lookup: CDR1 MDHEN, CDR2 SYDVKM. This CDR3 spans 13 amino acids. CDR3 protein: CASSLARAYEQYF. The CDR3, as DNA: TGTGCCAGCAGCCTAGCGCGAGCCTACGAGCAGTACTTC.

The V call is TRBV19, the J call TRBJ2-3, with D uncertain. Trimming stripped 3 bases from V and 7 bases from J, with 11 bases between. CDR1 LNHDA and CDR2 SQIVND come from the germline V gene (reference sequence). The CDR3 has 13 residues. The CDR3 is CASSISVRYTQYF. CDR3 nucleotides: TGTGCCAGTAGTATTTCTGTCAGGTATACGCAGTATTTT.

The chain has TRBV4-2 and TRBJ2-1; 8 bases match TRBD2. Germline assignment: CDR1 LGHNA and CDR2 YNFKEQ. There are 15 residues in the CDR3. With 1 base clipped from V and 9 bases from J, the junction kept 8 bases outside the gene matches. Here the CDR3 reads CASSQAPGGVSEQFF. CDR3 nucleotides: TGTGCCAGCAGCCAAGCCCCCGGGGGGGTGAGTGAGCAGTTCTTC.

The CDR3 sequence is CASSLAWTGGETQYF. CDR3 nucleotide sequence: TGCGCCAGCAGCTTGGCCTGGACAGGAGGAGAGACCCAGTACTTC. V gene TRBV5-1 combines with J gene TRBJ2-5; 7 bases are a match to TRBD1. V shed 0 bases, J shed 4 bases, and the junction held 6 bases outside the gene matches. Germline assignment: CDR1 SGHRS and CDR2 YFSETQ. The CDR3 contains 15 residues.

CDR3 amino acids: CASTLLRTAPSGYTF. The CDR3 DNA reads TGTGCCAGCACCCTCCTGAGGACAGCGCCAAGTGGCTACACCTTC. This rearrangement joins TRBV6-5 to TRBJ1-2; tentatively, D is TRBD1 (6 bases). Looked up from germline, CDR1 is MNHEY and CDR2 is SVGAGI. Deletions cut 7 bases from V and 7 bases from J, with 22 bases between. The CDR3 covers 15 residues.

This CDR3 reads CASKEGGEHYAGSGNTIYF. CDR3 coding DNA: TGTGCCAGTAAGGAAGGGGGCGAACATTATGCTGGCTCTGGAAACACCATATATTTT. V usage is TRBV19 and J usage is TRBJ1-3; 7 bases are a match to TRBD1. V lost 7 bases and J lost 0; bases outside the gene matches: 18. From germline, CDR1 is LNHDA and CDR2 SQIVND (reference sequence). The CDR3 length is 19 residues.

The chain combines TRBV3-1 (or the pseudogene TRBV3-2) with TRBJ2-5, with D unclear. Germline lookup yields CDR1 LGHDT and CDR2 YNNKEL (reference sequence). The CDR3 is 13 residues long. The V end lost 2 bases, the J end lost 4 bases, and 8 bases lay between the germline ends. The CDR3 nucleotides are TGTGCCAGCAGCCAATCAAGCGCAGAGACCCAGTACTTC. Translated, it gives CASSQSSAETQYF.

This clone showed up just a few times. This sample includes further DNA sequences coding for the same CDR3. This sequence joins TRBV5-1 and TRBJ1-3; no clear D gene. The CDR3 loop spans 14 amino acids. With 0 bases removed from V and 0 bases from J, the gap between germline ends came to 4 bases. Germline values: CDR1 SGHRS, CDR2 YFSETQ. The CDR3 loop is CASSLGSSGNTIYF. The DNA of the CDR3 is TGCGCCAGCAGCTTGGGCAGCTCTGGAAACACCATATATTTT.

V is TRBV7-3 and J is TRBJ2-1, with 14 nucleotides matching TRBD2. CDR3 length equals 15 residues. Germline V gene sequence: CDR1 SGHTA, CDR2 FQGTGA. V trimming: 5 bases; J trimming: 5 bases; junction bases outside the gene matches: 2. In DNA form, the CDR3 reads TGTGCCAGCAGCCAGACTAGCGGGGGGGACAATGAGCAGTTCTTC. Protein sequence: CASSQTSGGDNEQFF.

The chain carries TRBV28 and TRBJ2-3; 10 bases line up with TRBD1. V lost 7 bases to trimming and J lost 3 bases; unmatched junction nucleotides: 7. CDR3 size: 15 residues. Germline V gene data show CDR1 as MDHEN and CDR2 as SYDVKM. CDR3 DNA: TGTGCCAGCACCCCCGGGACAGGGGTAACAGATACGCAGTATTTT. This translates into CASTPGTGVTDTQYF.

The genes are TRBV6-2 or TRBV6-3 and TRBJ1-1, with 8 nucleotides matching TRBD1. J was trimmed by 2 bases and V by 6 bases; bases with no gene match: 5. There are 14 residues in the CDR3. Germline V gives CDR1 MNHEY, CDR2 SVGEGT. The DNA of the CDR3 is TGTGCCAGCAGCAAGGACAGGGTTAACACTGAAGCTTTCTTT. It is translated as CASSKDRVNTEAFF.

J is TRBJ1-5 and V is TRBV11-2; D is undetermined. This CDR3 is built from 14 residues. In germline, CDR1 is SGHAT, CDR2 FQNNGV. V lost 0 bases and J 4 bases, leaving 7 bases between the germline ends. The CDR3 DNA is TGTGCCAGCAGCTTAGATCACTCGAATCAGCCCCAGCATTTT. It specifies CASSLDHSNQPQHF.

This clone was seen a handful of times. The chain combines TRBV6-5 with TRBJ1-4; 7 bases are a match to TRBD1. The J segment lost 5 bases and the V segment lost 6 bases, leaving 9 bases of the junction unmatched. The CDR3 is made up of 15 amino acids. Germline V gives CDR1 MNHEY, CDR2 SVGAGI. CDR3 sequence reads: CASSRRGKFNEKLFF. The CDR3 DNA sequence: TGTGCCAGCAGCCGCAGGGGGAAGTTCAATGAAAAACTGTTTTTT.

The chain links TRBV2 to TRBJ1-1; a weak D match, TRBD1 (6 bases). The germline V gene encodes CDR1 SNHLY and CDR2 FYNNEI. This CDR3 is built from 13 residues. The V gene lost 5 bases and the J gene lost 8 bases, with 15 bases spanning the gap. CDR3 in amino acids: CASSPRQAAEAFF. The CDR3 coding sequence is TGTGCCAGCAGTCCGAGACAGGCGGCGGAAGCTTTCTTT.

The chain links TRBV28 to TRBJ1-5; 8 bases are a match to TRBD1. Unmatched junction bases numbered 10, after V lost 5 bases and J lost 1 base. This CDR3 comprises 17 residues. CDR1 is MDHEN and CDR2 is SYDVKM in the germline V gene. The CDR3 spells CASSRPVYRGSNQPQHF. The CDR3 DNA reads as TGTGCCAGCAGTCGCCCGGTTTACAGGGGGAGCAATCAGCCCCAGCATTTT.

The chain joins TRBV5-1 to TRBJ2-5, with TRBD2 identical over 10 bases. Germline assignment: CDR1 SGHRS and CDR2 YFSETQ. Losses at the gene ends were 4 bases for V and 2 bases for J; bases not matched to a gene: 5. The CDR3 sequence is 15 residues long. The CDR3 DNA follows: TGCGCCAGCAGCAGGACTAGCGGACTACAAGAGACCCAGTACTTC. As protein: CASSRTSGLQETQYF.

The chain couples TRBV5-1 to TRBJ2-2; tentative D call: TRBD1 (5 bases). The length of the CDR3 is 15 residues. Deletions cut 2 bases from V and 1 base from J, with 9 bases between. In germline, CDR1 is SGHRS, CDR2 YFSETQ. The CDR3 region has the DNA TGCGCCAGCAGCTTTCAAACAGGGAACACCGGGGAGCTGTTTTTT. Translation: CASSFQTGNTGELFF.